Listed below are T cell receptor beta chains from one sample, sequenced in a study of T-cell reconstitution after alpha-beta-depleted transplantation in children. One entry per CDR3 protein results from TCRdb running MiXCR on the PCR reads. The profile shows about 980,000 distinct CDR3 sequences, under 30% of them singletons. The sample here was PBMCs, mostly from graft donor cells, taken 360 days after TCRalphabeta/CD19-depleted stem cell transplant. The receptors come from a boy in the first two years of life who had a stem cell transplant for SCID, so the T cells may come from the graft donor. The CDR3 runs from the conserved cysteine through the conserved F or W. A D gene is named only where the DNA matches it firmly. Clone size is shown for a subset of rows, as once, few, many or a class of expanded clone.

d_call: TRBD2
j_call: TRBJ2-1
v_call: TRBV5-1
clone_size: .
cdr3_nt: TGCGCCAGCAGCCGGGAGGGTAGCGGGGGATACAATGAGCAGTTCTTC
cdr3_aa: CASSREGSGGYNEQFF

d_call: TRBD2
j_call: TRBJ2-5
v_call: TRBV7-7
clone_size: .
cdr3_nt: TGTGCCAGCAGCCCTCGGGCGGGGGACCCGTACCAAGAGACCCAGTACTTC
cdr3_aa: CASSPRAGDPYQETQYF

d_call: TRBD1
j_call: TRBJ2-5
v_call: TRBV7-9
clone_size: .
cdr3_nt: TGTGCCAGCACGCGCGACAGGGGACAAGAGACCCAGTACTTC
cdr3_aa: CASTRDRGQETQYF

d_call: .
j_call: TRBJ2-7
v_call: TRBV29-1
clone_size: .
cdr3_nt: TGCAGCGTTGAAGGGGGGTTTCTAGGGGAGCAGTACTTC
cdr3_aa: CSVEGGFLGEQYF

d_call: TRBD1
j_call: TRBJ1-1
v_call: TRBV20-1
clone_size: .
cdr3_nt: TGCAGTCCTGGGGGACAGACCCTTATGAACACTGAAGCTTTCTTT
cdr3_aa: CSPGGQTLMNTEAFF

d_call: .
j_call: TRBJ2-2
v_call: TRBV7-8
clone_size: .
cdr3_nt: TGTGCCAGCAGCCAGGGGGGGGCCTGGAACACCGGGGAGCTGTTTTTT
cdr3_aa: CASSQGGAWNTGELFF

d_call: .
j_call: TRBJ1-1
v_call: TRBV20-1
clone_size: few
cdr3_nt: TGCAGTGCTAGAACTCCGGGGAACACTGAAGCTTTCTTT
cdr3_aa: CSARTPGNTEAFF

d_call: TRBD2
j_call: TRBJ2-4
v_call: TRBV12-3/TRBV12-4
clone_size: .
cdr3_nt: TGTGCCAGCAGTTTCCCCACTAGCGTGGGGAACATTCAGTACTTC
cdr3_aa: CASSFPTSVGNIQYF

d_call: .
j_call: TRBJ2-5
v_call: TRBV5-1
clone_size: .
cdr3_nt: TGCGCCAGCAGCCCAGGACTGGGGAGACAAGAGACCCAGTACTTC
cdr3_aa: CASSPGLGRQETQYF

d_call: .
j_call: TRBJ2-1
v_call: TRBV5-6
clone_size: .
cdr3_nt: TGTGCCAGCAGAATGATTGGGTGGCGGGACCCCTCAGCCAATGAGCAGTTCTTC
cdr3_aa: CASRMIGWRDPSANEQFF

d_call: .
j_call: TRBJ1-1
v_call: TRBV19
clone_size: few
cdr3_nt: TGTGCCAGTAGTATCTCGGGGAGGAACACTGAAGCTTTCTTT
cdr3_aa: CASSISGRNTEAFF

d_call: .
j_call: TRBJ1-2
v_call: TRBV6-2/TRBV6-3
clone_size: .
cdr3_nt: TGTGCCAGCAGTTACTCGAGCCCCGGGGACTCGAAGTATGGCTACACCTTC
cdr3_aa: CASSYSSPGDSKYGYTF

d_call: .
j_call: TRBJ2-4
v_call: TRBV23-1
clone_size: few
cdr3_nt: TGCGCCAGCAGTCAATCGATCGGTACCCCGAGTGGGGCCAAAAACATTCAGTACTTC
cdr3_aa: CASSQSIGTPSGAKNIQYF

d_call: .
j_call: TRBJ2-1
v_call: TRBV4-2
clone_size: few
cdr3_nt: TGTGCCAGCAGCCAAGACCTCGTATTATCTAGCGAGGGAACCAATGAGCAGTTCTTC
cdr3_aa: CASSQDLVLSSEGTNEQFF

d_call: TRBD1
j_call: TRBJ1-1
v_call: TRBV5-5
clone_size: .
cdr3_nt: TGTGCCAGCAGCTCAGGGACAGGTTCCACTGAAGCTTTCTTT
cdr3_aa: CASSSGTGSTEAFF

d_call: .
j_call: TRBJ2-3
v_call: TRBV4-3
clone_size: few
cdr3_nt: TGCGCCAGCAGCCAAGTTGAGCTGGAGGCGCAGTATTTT
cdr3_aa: CASSQVELEAQYF

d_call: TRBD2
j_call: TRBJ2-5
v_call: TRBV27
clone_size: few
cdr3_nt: TGTGCCAGCAGTTTGAGGACTAGACGGGAGACCCAGTACTTC
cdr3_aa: CASSLRTRRETQYF

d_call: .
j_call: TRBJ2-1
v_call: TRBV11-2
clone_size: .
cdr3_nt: TGTGCCAGCAGCAACCGAGGATCCTACTCCTACAATGAGCAGTTCTTC
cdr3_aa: CASSNRGSYSYNEQFF

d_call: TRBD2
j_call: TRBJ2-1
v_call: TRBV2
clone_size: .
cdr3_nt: TGTGCCAGCAGTCTCGTTAGCGGGGTATACAATGAGCAGTTCTTC
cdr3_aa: CASSLVSGVYNEQFF

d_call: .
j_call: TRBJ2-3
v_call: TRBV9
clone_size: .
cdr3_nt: TGTGCCAGCAGCGTAGGTGGGGGCCGCCAGGCAGATACGCAGTATTTT
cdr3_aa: CASSVGGGRQADTQYF

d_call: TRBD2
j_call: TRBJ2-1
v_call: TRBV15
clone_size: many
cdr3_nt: TGTGCCACCAGCAGGTACATCCGACTAGCGTACTACAATGAGCAGTTCTTC
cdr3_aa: CATSRYIRLAYYNEQFF

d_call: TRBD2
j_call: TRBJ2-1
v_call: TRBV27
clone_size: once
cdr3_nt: TGTGCCAGCAGTCCAGGACTAGCGGGGGGGCCTCCGAATGAGCAGTTCTTC
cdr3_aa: CASSPGLAGGPPNEQFF

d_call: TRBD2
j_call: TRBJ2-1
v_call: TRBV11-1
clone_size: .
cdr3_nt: TGTGCCAGCAGCTTATTTAGACTAGCGGCGGCTCCTCTGAATGAGCAGTTCTTC
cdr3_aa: CASSLFRLAAAPLNEQFF

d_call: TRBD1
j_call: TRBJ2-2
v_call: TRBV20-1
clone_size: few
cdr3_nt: TGCAGTGCTAGAGATCCCCACAGGGGATCCGGGGAGCTGTTTTTT
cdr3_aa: CSARDPHRGSGELFF

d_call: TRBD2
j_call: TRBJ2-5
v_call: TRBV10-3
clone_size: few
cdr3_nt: TGTGCCATCAGTAGCGGGGGGGCGGAGACCCAGTACTTC
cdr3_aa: CAISSGGAETQYF

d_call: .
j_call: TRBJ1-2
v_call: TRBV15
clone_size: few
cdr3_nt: TGTGCCACCAGCAGAGGGGCAGGGTGGCATGGCTACACCTTC
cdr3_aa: CATSRGAGWHGYTF

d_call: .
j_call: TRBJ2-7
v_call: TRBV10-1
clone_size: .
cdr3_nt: TGCGCCAGCAGTGACCGCCTAAGCTCCTACGAGCAGTACTTC
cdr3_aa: CASSDRLSSYEQYF

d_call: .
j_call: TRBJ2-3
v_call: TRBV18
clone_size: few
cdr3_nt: TGTGCCAGCTCACCACTCAACGGGGGAAGCACAGATACGCAGTATTTT
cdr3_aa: CASSPLNGGSTDTQYF

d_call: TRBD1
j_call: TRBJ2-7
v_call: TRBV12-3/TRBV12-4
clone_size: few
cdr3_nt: TGTGCCAGCAGTTTCACCGGGACAGTCTCCTACGAGCAGTACTTC
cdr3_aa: CASSFTGTVSYEQYF

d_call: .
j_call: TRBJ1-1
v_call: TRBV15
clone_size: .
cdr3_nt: TGTGCCACCAGCAGTAGACTATTACCGGGCAAAGGACTCCCTAACACTGAAGCTTTCTTT
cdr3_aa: CATSSRLLPGKGLPNTEAFF

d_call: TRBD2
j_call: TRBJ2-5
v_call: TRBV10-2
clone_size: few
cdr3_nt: TGCGCCAGCAGCCCAGGACTAGCGGGGGGGCACCAAGAGACCCAGTACTTC
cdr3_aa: CASSPGLAGGHQETQYF

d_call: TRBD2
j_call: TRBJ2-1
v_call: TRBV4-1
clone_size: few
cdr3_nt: TGCGCCAGCAGCCAACCGGGACTAGGGGATGAGCAGTTCTTC
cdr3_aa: CASSQPGLGDEQFF

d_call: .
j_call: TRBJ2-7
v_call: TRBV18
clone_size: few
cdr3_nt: TGTGCCAGCTCACCGGGTCCACCCGGGGCCTACGAGCAGTACTTC
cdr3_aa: CASSPGPPGAYEQYF

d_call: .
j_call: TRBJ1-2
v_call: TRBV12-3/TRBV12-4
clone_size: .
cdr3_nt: TGTGCCAGCTCCTCGCCGGGCGGGAGCTACACCTTC
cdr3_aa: CASSSPGGSYTF

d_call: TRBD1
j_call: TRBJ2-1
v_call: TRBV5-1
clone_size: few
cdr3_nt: TGCGCCAGCAGGGACAGGCCTTCCTACAATGAGCAGTTCTTC
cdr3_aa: CASRDRPSYNEQFF

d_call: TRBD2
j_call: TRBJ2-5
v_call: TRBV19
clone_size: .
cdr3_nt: TGTGCCAGTAGTATAGGTCAACGGGGGGGCCATTCCACCCAGTACTTC
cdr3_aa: CASSIGQRGGHSTQYF

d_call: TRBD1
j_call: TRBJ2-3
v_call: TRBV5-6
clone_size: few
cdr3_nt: TGTGCCAGCAGCTTCCCAACAGGGGGCACAGATACGCAGTATTTT
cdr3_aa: CASSFPTGGTDTQYF

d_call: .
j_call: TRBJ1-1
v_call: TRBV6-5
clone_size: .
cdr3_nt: TGTGCCAGCAGTTACTGGGACACAGGGACTGAAGCTTTCTTT
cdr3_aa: CASSYWDTGTEAFF

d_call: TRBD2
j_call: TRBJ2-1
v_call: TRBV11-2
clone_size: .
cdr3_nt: TGTGCCAGCAGCTCGCCGACTAGCGGGGGGCCCTTTGAGCAGTTCTTC
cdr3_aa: CASSSPTSGGPFEQFF

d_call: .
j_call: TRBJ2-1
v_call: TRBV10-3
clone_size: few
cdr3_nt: TGTGCCATCAGGCCAGGGACCTCCGTTATCAGCTCCTACAATGAGCAGTTCTTC
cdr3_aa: CAIRPGTSVISSYNEQFF

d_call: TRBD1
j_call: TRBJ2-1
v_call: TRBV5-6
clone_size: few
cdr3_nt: TGTGCCAGCAGCTTGGTCGGGACAGGGGCCATCGATGAGCAGTTCTTC
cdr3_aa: CASSLVGTGAIDEQFF

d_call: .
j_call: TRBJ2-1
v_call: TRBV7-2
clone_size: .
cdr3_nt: TGTGCCAGCAGCTTCGGACACCAAACCTACAATGAGCAGTTCTTC
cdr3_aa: CASSFGHQTYNEQFF

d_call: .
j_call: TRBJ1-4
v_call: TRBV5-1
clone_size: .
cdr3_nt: TGCGCCAGCAGCTTGGATCCAGATGCTTCCTCCCCTGAAAAACTGTTTTTT
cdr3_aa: CASSLDPDASSPEKLFF

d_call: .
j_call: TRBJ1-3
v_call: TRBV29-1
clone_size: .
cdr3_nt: TGCAGCGTCACCTTTACTGGGAACACCATATATTTT
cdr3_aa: CSVTFTGNTIYF

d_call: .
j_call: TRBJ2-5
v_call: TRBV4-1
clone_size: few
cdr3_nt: TGCGCCAGCAGCCAAGATTCCCTAGCTAGGGGGTACCAAGAGACCCAGTACTTC
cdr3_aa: CASSQDSLARGYQETQYF

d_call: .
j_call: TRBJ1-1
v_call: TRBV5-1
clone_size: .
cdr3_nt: TGCGCCAGCAGCATGAGACAGGTGAACACTGAAGCTTTCTTT
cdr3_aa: CASSMRQVNTEAFF

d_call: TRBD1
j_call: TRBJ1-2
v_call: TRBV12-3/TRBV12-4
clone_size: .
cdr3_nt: TGTGCCAGCAGTTTACAGGGGGGAATCGACGGCTACACCTTC
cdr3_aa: CASSLQGGIDGYTF